This TCR beta chain was obtained from a study of blood T cell repertoires in COVID-19. Repertoires were generated with immunoSEQ multiplex PCR, while TCRdb's copy carries only in-frame clones and drops some. This table holds roughly 260,000 clones, about 90% found once. Germline V gene lookup returns CDR1 SGHAT and CDR2 FQNNGV. Deletions cut 2 bases from V and 8 bases from J, with 9 bases between. CDR3 size: 13 residues. Sequencing was performed on peripheral blood. The rearrangement joins TRBV11-2 to TRBJ1-4, with D unresolved. This clonotype was obtained from a person between 18 and 35 years old with COVID-19, enrolled during active disease. Here the CDR3 DNA reads TGTGCCAGCAGCTTAAGTACCGGGGAAAAACTGTTTTTT. It codes for CASSLSTGEKLFF.